A single sample gave rise to the 32 T cell receptor beta chains below, sequenced in a study of cytomegalovirus exposure and HLA in healthy donors. This PCR relied on a set of 60 Vbeta primers and 13 Jbeta primers. Sequencing was performed with immunoSEQ multiplex PCR; in TCRdb, only in-frame clones are kept and a portion is missing. The table has approximately 37,000 clones, approximately 80% seen once. Sequencing input: PBMCs. The source of these receptors is a woman aged 18-29 years in good health and CMV-seropositive.

This clone has more than one count but fewer than ten. The V gene is TRBV28, the J gene TRBJ2-1; weak D call: TRBD2 (7 bases). The CDR3 loop spans 16 amino acids. Germline lookup yields CDR1 MDHEN and CDR2 SYDVKM. V lost 6 bases and J lost 9, with 24 bases in between. The CDR3 sequence: CASSPGGGRGFGEQFF. CDR3 bases: TGTGCCAGCAGCCCTGGGGGGGGGCGTGGATTTGGTGAGCAGTTCTTC.

This clone was picked up one time. This chain links TRBV7-2 with TRBJ1-2; possibly TRBD1 for D (5 bases). The germline V gene encodes CDR1 SGHTA and CDR2 FQGNSA. The V and J ends lost 5 bases and 3 bases respectively, with 13 bases between them. The CDR3 loop spans 14 amino acids. The CDR3 here is CASSPKWGDYGYTF. The CDR3 DNA reads as TGTGCCAGCAGCCCTAAGTGGGGGGACTATGGCTACACCTTC.

CDR3 DNA sequence: TGCGCCAGCAGCTTGGTGTCAGGGGCAACGGGGGAGCTGTTTTTT. It codes for CASSLVSGATGELFF. The chain has TRBV5-1 and TRBJ2-2; tentative D call: TRBD1 (6 bases). V was pared by 0 bases and J by 8 bases, with 14 bases between. CDR1 is SGHRS and CDR2 is YFSETQ in the germline V gene. CDR3 length equals 15 residues.

The genes are TRBV30 and TRBJ2-6, with 10 bases lining up with TRBD1. J lost 1 base, V lost 1 base, and 7 bases had no gene match. The CDR3 totals 18 residues. The V gene's germline CDR1 is GTSNPN and CDR2 SVGIG (reference sequence). The CDR3 here is CAWSGETGGGSGANVLTF. CDR3 DNA sequence: TGTGCCTGGAGTGGGGAGACAGGGGGCGGATCTGGGGCCAACGTCCTGACTTTC.

Only a few counts were recorded for this clone. The chain employs TRBV2 and TRBJ2-1, with 10 bases matching TRBD2. J was trimmed by 7 bases and V by 9 bases; bases with no gene match: 9. Germline V gene sequence: CDR1 SNHLY, CDR2 FYNNEI. This CDR3 comprises 14 residues. The chain's CDR3 is CARTSGGATNEQFF. DNA for the CDR3: TGTGCCAGAACAAGCGGGGGGGCCACTAATGAGCAGTTCTTC.

The chain carries TRBV9 and TRBJ1-6; TRBD1 aligns across 8 bases. The germline V gene has CDR1 SGDLS and CDR2 YYNGEE. The ends lost 0 bases at V and 7 bases at J; junction bases unmatched: 0. The CDR3 extends over 14 amino acids. CDR3 amino acids: CASSVAGGNSPLHF. CDR3 coding DNA: TGTGCCAGCAGCGTAGCAGGGGGCAATTCACCCCTCCACTTT.

The J gene is TRBJ2-7, the V gene TRBV9; TRBD1 agrees at 8 bases. The CDR3 is made up of 13 amino acids. The V segment lost 4 bases and the J segment 2 bases; nucleotides outside the gene matches: 2. CDR1 is SGDLS, CDR2 YYNGEE, per germline. CDR3 in DNA: TGTGCCAGCAGCCCACAGGGGGCCTACGAGCAGTACTTC. Amino acids: CASSPQGAYEQYF.

The chain recombines TRBV19 with TRBJ2-5, with 7 nucleotides matching TRBD2. Germline CDR1 reads LNHDA; CDR2 reads SQIVND (reference sequence). The CDR3 sequence is 13 residues long. J lost 2 bases, V lost 4 bases, and 1 base had no gene match. The CDR3 spells CASSTGLQETQYF. The CDR3, as DNA: TGTGCCAGTAGTACGGGACTACAAGAGACCCAGTACTTC.

The CDR3 region has the DNA TGTGCCAGCGGGGGCCGAATCACCGGGGAGCTGTTTTTT. It yields the protein CASGGRITGELFF. The V and J genes are TRBV7-3 and TRBJ2-2, with D possibly TRBD1 on 6 matching bases. The CDR3 contains 13 residues. Trimming pared 8 bases from V and 4 bases from J, leaving 11 bases between. From germline, CDR1 is SGHTA and CDR2 FQGTGA.

The chain carries TRBV19 and TRBJ2-7; 9 bases are a match to TRBD1. The CDR3 is made up of 15 amino acids. Germline lookup yields CDR1 LNHDA and CDR2 SQIVND (reference sequence). V lost 5 bases and J lost 3; bases outside the gene matches: 8. In DNA form, the CDR3 reads TGTGCCAGTAGTTTGGACAGGGGTCCTTACTACGAGCAGTACTTC. This sequence encodes CASSLDRGPYYEQYF.

The chain is built from TRBV27 and TRBJ2-1; D possibly corresponds to TRBD2 (6 bases). This CDR3 contains 13 residues. CDR1 is MNHEY and CDR2 is SMNVEV in the germline V gene (reference sequence). V lost 7 bases and J 3 bases, leaving 10 bases between the germline ends. The CDR3 sequence is CASTEGLYNEQFF. As DNA, the CDR3 is TGTGCCAGCACCGAGGGACTCTACAATGAGCAGTTCTTC.

CDR3 nucleotides: TGTGCCAGCAGCTTAACGCAGCGAAGTGAAGCTTTCTTT. Protein: CASSLTQRSEAFF. The chain recombines TRBV7-3 with TRBJ1-1; no firm D call. The V end lost 0 bases, the J end lost 7 bases, and 9 bases lay between the germline ends. Germline CDR1 is SGHTA and CDR2 is FQGTGA. The CDR3 runs to 13 residues.

The chain joins TRBV6-1 to TRBJ1-1; D unclear. Germline-derived CDR1 and CDR2 are MNHNS and SASEGT. The CDR3 runs to 13 residues. The V and J ends lost 8 bases and 2 bases respectively, with 12 bases between them. The CDR3 sequence is CASSWGGNTEAFF. In nucleotides, the CDR3 is TGTGCCAGCTCGTGGGGAGGAAACACTGAAGCTTTCTTT.

The gene calls are TRBV14 and TRBJ2-7; a possible D gene is TRBD1 (5 bases). CDR3 length equals 15 residues. The V gene's germline CDR1 is SGHDN and CDR2 FVKESK. V shed 3 bases and J shed 2 bases, with 14 bases lying between them. The CDR3 bases are TGTGCCAGCAGCCAGCGCAGGGTGTGGGCCTACGAGCAGTACTTC. It is translated as CASSQRRVWAYEQYF.

This rearrangement joins TRBV27 to TRBJ2-7; 8 bases align to TRBD2. The CDR3 has 15 residues. Looked up from germline, CDR1 is MNHEY and CDR2 is SMNVEV (reference sequence). Trimming at V came to 1 base and at J to 3 bases, leaving 5 bases not matched to a gene. The CDR3 region is CASSLLGLAVYEQYF. The CDR3 DNA follows: TGTGCCAGCAGTTTATTAGGACTAGCTGTCTACGAGCAGTACTTC.

On this clone itself: Other DNA sequences in the sample encode the same CDR3. V gene TRBV1 combines with J gene TRBJ2-2; whether TRBD1, the table's D call, matches the DNA was not checked. TRBV1 is given as a pseudogene. This CDR3 has 20 amino acids. The CDR3 is CTSSQDCMAPALLNTGELFF. The CDR3 nucleotides read TGCACCAGTAGCCAAGATTGCATGGCCCCCGCTCTCTTGAACACCGGGGAGCTGTTTTTT.

V gene TRBV28 combines with J gene TRBJ2-7; 7 bases map to TRBD1. Germline V gene data show CDR1 as MDHEN and CDR2 as SYDVKM. CDR3 length: 15 residues. V lost 3 bases to trimming and J lost 1 base; unmatched junction nucleotides: 6. This CDR3 reads CASSFSGGPSYEQYF. The CDR3, as DNA: TGTGCCAGCAGTTTCTCAGGGGGTCCTTCCTACGAGCAGTACTTC. Full variable domain (remainder filled in from reference TRBV28 and TRBJ2-7): DVKVTQSSRYLVKRTGEKVFLECVQDMDHENMFWYRQDPGLGLRLIYFSYDVKMKEKGDIPEGYSVSREKKERFSLILESASTNQTSMYLCASSFSGGPSYEQYFGPGTRLTVT.

The rearrangement links TRBV9 to TRBJ2-7; 8 bases are a match to TRBD1. Germline CDR1 is SGDLS and CDR2 is YYNGEE. The CDR3 is 13 amino acids. V shed 3 bases and J 6 bases; nucleotides not matched to a gene: 5. The CDR3 protein is CASSADRAGEQYF. CDR3 DNA: TGTGCCAGCAGCGCGGACAGGGCGGGCGAGCAGTACTTC.

The chain links TRBV19 to TRBJ2-1, with 12 bases identical to TRBD2. Germline-derived CDR1 and CDR2 are LNHDA and SQIVND (reference sequence). J was trimmed by 4 bases and V by 3 bases; bases with no gene match: 7. The CDR3 extends over 17 amino acids. The CDR3 here is CASSMVTSGRLYNEQFF. The CDR3 DNA reads as TGTGCCAGTAGTATGGTGACTAGCGGGAGATTATACAATGAGCAGTTCTTC.

The V call is TRBV19, the J call TRBJ2-7; 9 positions match TRBD1. The CDR3 has 15 residues. V shed 7 bases, J shed 5 bases, and the junction held 12 bases outside the gene matches. CDR1 LNHDA and CDR2 SQIVND come from the germline V gene (reference sequence). The CDR3 nucleotides read TGTGCCAGTAAGGGGGTAGGGACAGGGTTCCACGAGCAGTACTTC. This gives the protein CASKGVGTGFHEQYF.

The chain is built from TRBV6-6 and TRBJ2-1; 12 nucleotides align to TRBD2. V was pared by 6 bases and J by 10 bases, with 7 bases of the junction left unmatched. Germline values: CDR1 MNHNY, CDR2 SVGAGI (reference sequence). CDR3 length equals 14 residues. The CDR3, as DNA: TGTGCCAGCAGAAAAGCCGGGACTAGCGGGGAGCAGTTCTTC. Translated: CASRKAGTSGEQFF.

This chain uses TRBV6-5 with TRBJ2-5, with D possibly being TRBD2 (6 bases). The end of the DNA is better explained by TRBJ2-7, so the J call may be wrong. Germline V gene data show CDR1 as MNHEY and CDR2 as SVGAGI. This CDR3 is 12 amino acids long. The CDR3 protein is CASKGGNYEQYF. The CDR3 DNA reads TGTGCCAGCAAAGGCGGGAACTACGAGCAGTACTTC.

This chain connects TRBV25-1 to TRBJ2-2; 8 nucleotides agree with TRBD1. Germline V gives CDR1 MGHDK, CDR2 SYGVNS. Trimming at V came to 6 bases and at J to 4 bases, leaving 4 bases not matched to a gene. The CDR3 is 14 amino acids. CDR3 nucleotide sequence: TGTGCCAGCAGACTTACAGGGGGCACCGGGGAGCTGTTTTTT. It specifies CASRLTGGTGELFF.

The rearrangement uses TRBV7-9 and TRBJ2-1; 9 bases fit TRBD1. The junction had 14 bases not matched to a gene; V was cut back by 4 bases and J by 7 bases. The CDR3 is 17 amino acids. Per germline, CDR1 SEHNR and CDR2 FQNEAQ (reference sequence). The CDR3: CASSSNFPGQGSNEQFF. The CDR3 DNA is TGTGCCAGCAGCTCTAACTTCCCGGGACAGGGATCTAATGAGCAGTTCTTC. Together with reference TRBV7-9 and TRBJ2-1, the CDR3 gives the full variable domain: DTGVSQNPRHKITKRGQNVTFRCDPISEHNRLYWYRQTLGQGPEFLTYFQNEAQLEKSRLLSDRFSAERPKGSFSTLEIQRTEQGDSAMYLCASSSNFPGQGSNEQFFGPGTRLTVL.

The rearrangement links TRBV5-4 to TRBJ2-2, with TRBD2 matching 8 bases. The V gene end was trimmed by 4 bases and the J gene end by 1 base; junction bases not matched to a gene: 3. Per the germline V gene, CDR1 is SGHNT and CDR2 is YYREEE (reference sequence). This CDR3 has 15 amino acids. The DNA for the CDR3 is TGTGCCAGCAGCCCGGGACTAGTGAACACCGGGGAGCTGTTTTTT. It encodes CASSPGLVNTGELFF.

This sequence joins TRBV19 and TRBJ1-2, with TRBD1 matching 8 bases. CDR1 is LNHDA, CDR2 SQIVND, per germline (reference sequence). The V segment lost 1 base and the J segment 4 bases; nucleotides outside the gene matches: 5. The CDR3 runs to 15 residues. The DNA of the CDR3 is TGTGCCAGTAGTATAGGTGCAGGGGGCGTCTATGGCTACACCTTC. Its protein product is CASSIGAGGVYGYTF.

Written as DNA, the CDR3 is TGTGCCAGTAGTACGGGACAGCCATACAATGAGCAGTTCTTC. It specifies CASSTGQPYNEQFF. This sequence joins TRBV19 and TRBJ2-1, with TRBD1 matching over 7 bases. This CDR3 is built from 14 residues. The junction had 4 bases not matched to a gene; V was cut back by 4 bases and J by 4 bases. Germline CDR1 and CDR2: LNHDA and SQIVND (reference sequence).

The genes are TRBV30 and TRBJ1-1, with D maybe TRBD1 (6 bases). Germline CDR1 is GTSNPN and CDR2 is SVGIG (reference sequence). The CDR3 length is 13 residues. V lost 5 bases to trimming and J lost 5 bases, with 15 bases between them. The CDR3 coding sequence is TGTGCCTGGTCCCTGGGGGGGGCGACTGAAGCTTTCTTT. Translated: CAWSLGGATEAFF.

The gene calls are TRBV6-5 and TRBJ1-4; unclear D gene. The V gene's germline CDR1 is MNHEY and CDR2 SVGAGI. V was clipped by 5 bases and J by 3 bases, with 13 bases between them. The CDR3 totals 15 residues. CDR3 nucleotide sequence: TGTGCCAGCAGTATTGAACAGCGGCCTAATGAAAAACTGTTTTTT. It translates to CASSIEQRPNEKLFF.

V gene TRBV12-5 combines with J gene TRBJ2-7, with 9 bases lining up with TRBD1. The germline V gene has CDR1 LGHNT and CDR2 FRNRAP. This CDR3 has 15 residues. The J segment lost 4 bases and the V segment lost 6 bases, leaving 10 bases of the junction unmatched. CDR3 protein: CASGTGTGPSYEQYF. CDR3 bases: TGTGCTAGTGGAACCGGGACAGGGCCTTCGTACGAGCAGTACTTC.

The chain is built from TRBV6-6 and TRBJ1-5, with 8 nucleotides matching TRBD1. Germline values: CDR1 MNHNY, CDR2 SVGAGI (reference sequence). This CDR3 contains 15 residues. The trim removed 0 bases at V and 4 bases at J, leaving 2 bases unmatched. The CDR3 nucleotides read TGTGCCAGCAGTTACTCGGGACAGGAGAATCAGCCCCAGCATTTT. Protein: CASSYSGQENQPQHF.

V gene TRBV5-1 combines with J gene TRBJ1-4, with D perhaps matching TRBD1 (6 bases). The V gene lost 2 bases and the J gene lost 5 bases, with 10 bases spanning the gap. The germline V gene has CDR1 SGHRS and CDR2 YFSETQ. The CDR3 runs 14 residues. CDR3 sequence reads: CASSFGDINEKLFF. The CDR3 DNA sequence: TGCGCCAGCAGCTTCGGGGACATCAATGAAAAACTGTTTTTT.